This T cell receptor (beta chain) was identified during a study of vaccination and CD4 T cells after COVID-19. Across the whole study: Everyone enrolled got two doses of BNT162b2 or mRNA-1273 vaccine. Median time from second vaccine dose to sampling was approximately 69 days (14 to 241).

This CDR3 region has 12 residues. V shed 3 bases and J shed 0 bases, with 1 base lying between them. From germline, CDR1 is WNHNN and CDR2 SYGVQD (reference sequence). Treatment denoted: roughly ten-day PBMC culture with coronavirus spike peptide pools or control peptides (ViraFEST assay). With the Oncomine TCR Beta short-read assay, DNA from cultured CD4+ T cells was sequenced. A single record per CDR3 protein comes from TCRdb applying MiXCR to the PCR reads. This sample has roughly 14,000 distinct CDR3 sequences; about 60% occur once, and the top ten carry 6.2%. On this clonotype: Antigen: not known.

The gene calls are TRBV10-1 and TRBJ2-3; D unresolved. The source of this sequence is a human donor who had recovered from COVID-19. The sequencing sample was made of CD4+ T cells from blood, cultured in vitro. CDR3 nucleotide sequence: TGCGCCAGCAGTGATAGCACAGATACGCAGTATTTT. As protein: CASSDSTDTQYF.